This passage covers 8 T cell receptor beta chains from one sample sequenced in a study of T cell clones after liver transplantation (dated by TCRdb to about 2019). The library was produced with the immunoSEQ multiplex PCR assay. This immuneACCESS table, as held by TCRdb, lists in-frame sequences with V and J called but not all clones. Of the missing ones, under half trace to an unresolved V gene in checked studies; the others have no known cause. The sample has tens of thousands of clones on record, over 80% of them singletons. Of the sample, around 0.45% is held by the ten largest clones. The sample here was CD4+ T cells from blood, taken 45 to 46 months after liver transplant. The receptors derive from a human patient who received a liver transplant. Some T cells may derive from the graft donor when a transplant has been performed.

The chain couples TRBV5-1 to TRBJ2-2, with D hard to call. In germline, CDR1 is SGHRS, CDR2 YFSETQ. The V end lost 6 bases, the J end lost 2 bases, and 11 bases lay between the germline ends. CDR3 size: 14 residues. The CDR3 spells CASKEGLNTGELFF. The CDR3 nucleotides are TGCGCCAGCAAAGAAGGCCTTAACACCGGGGAGCTGTTTTTT.

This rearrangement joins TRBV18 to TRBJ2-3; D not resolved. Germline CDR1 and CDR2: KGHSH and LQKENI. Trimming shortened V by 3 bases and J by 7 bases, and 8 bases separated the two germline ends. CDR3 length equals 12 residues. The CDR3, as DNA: TGTGCCAGCTCACCGGGTCAGAATACGCAGTATTTT. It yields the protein CASSPGQNTQYF.

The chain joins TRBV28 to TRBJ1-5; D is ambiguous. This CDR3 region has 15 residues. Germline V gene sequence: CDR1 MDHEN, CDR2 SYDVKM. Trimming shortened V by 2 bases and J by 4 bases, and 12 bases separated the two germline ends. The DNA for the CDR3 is TGTGCCAGCAGTTTAGGCCAAGTTTTTAATCAGCCCCAGCATTTT. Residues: CASSLGQVFNQPQHF.

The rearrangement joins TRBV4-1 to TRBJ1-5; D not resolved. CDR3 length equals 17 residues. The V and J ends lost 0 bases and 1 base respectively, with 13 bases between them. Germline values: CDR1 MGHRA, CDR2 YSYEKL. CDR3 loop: CASSQEGSMGSNQPQHF. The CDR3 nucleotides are TGCGCCAGCAGCCAAGAAGGCAGTATGGGAAGCAATCAGCCCCAGCATTTT.

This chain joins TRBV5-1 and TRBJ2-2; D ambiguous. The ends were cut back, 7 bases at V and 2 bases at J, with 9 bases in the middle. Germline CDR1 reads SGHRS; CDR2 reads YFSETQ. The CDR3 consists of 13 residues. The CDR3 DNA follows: TGCGCCAGCCGTGAGCCCAACACCGGGGAGCTGTTTTTT. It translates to CASREPNTGELFF.

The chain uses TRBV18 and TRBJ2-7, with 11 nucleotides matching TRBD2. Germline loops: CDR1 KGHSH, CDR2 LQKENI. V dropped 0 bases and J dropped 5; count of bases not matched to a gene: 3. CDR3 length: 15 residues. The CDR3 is CASSPPLAGVDEQYF. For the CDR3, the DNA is TGTGCCAGCTCACCACCACTAGCGGGAGTGGACGAGCAGTACTTC.

The CDR3 sequence is CASTPSVSMAGPIQYF. DNA of the CDR3: TGTGCCAGTACCCCCTCGGTATCTATGGCAGGACCCATTCAGTACTTC. The chain recombines TRBV19 with TRBJ2-4; D is unresolved. The CDR3 has 16 amino acids. The germline V and J ends were trimmed by 7 bases and 9 bases, with 25 bases remaining between them. The germline V gene has CDR1 LNHDA and CDR2 SQIVND (reference sequence).

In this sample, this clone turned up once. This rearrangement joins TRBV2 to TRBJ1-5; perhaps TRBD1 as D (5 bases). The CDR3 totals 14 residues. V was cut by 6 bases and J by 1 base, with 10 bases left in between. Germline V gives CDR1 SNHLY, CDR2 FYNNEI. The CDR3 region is CASRPGLSNQPQHF. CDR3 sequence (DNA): TGTGCCAGCAGGCCGGGACTGAGCAATCAGCCCCAGCATTTT.